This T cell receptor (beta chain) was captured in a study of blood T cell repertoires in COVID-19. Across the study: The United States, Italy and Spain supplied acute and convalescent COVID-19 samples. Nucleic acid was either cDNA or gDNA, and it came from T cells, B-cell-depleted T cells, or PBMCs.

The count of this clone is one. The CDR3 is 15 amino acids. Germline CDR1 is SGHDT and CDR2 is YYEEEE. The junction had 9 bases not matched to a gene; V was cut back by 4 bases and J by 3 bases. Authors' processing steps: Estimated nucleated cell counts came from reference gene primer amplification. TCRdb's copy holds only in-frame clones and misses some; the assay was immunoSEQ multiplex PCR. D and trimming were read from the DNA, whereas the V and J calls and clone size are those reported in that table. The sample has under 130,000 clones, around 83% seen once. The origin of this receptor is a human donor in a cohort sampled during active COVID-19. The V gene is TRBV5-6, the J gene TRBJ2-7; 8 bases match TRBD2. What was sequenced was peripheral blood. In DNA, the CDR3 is TGTGCCAGCAGCGGCTTTCGGCGGGGGGTCTACGAGCAGTACTTC. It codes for CASSGFRRGVYEQYF.